A selection of T cell receptor beta chains follows, all from one sample in a study of blood T cells in healthy people across ages. MiXCR was run by TCRdb on the 5' RACE reads, yielding one entry per CDR3 protein. The table lists about 690,000 distinct CDR3 sequences, around 38% of them singletons. The sequencing sample was made of blood. These receptors all come from a man at least 80 years old in good health. CDR3s include the opening cysteine and the closing phenylalanine or tryptophan. D genes are given only for firm matches. A row's size may be missing; if present it is once, few, many or a size class.

v_call	clone_size	j_call	d_call	cdr3_aa	cdr3_nt
TRBV29-1	once	TRBJ2-7	.	CSAAGRTSSYEQYF	TGCAGCGCCGCAGGACGTACAAGCTCCTACGAGCAGTACTTC
TRBV20-1	many	TRBJ1-2	.	CSATRGGADYGYTF	TGCAGTGCCACACGTGGGGGAGCGGACTATGGCTACACCTTC
TRBV11-2	.	TRBJ2-1	TRBD1	CASSPGQEVYSDEQFF	TGTGCCAGCAGCCCCGGACAGGAGGTATATAGCGATGAGCAGTTCTTC
TRBV30	.	TRBJ2-5	TRBD2	CAWSVGGGMNEQYF	TGTGCCTGGAGTGTAGGCGGGGGGATGAATGAGCAGTACTTC
TRBV9	.	TRBJ2-3	.	CASSGQAGTSTDTQYF	TGTGCCAGCAGCGGGCAAGCGGGTACTAGCACAGATACGCAGTATTTT
TRBV7-2	.	TRBJ2-1	.	CASSLTTRVGTRGLYNEQFF	TGTGCCAGCAGCCTAACCACCCGAGTAGGGACCAGGGGACTCTACAATGAGCAGTTCTTC
TRBV4-1	.	TRBJ1-2	.	CASSQARGTANYGYTF	TGCGCCAGCAGCCAAGCTCGAGGGACGGCCAACTATGGCTACACCTTT
TRBV7-2	.	TRBJ2-3	TRBD1	CASSIYRDRQYF	TGTGCCAGCAGCATTTACCGGGACAGACAGTATTTT
TRBV19	.	TRBJ1-5	TRBD1	CASRSQGKGNQPQHF	TGTGCCAGTAGATCACAGGGGAAAGGCAATCAGCCCCAGCATTTT
TRBV6-6	.	TRBJ2-5	TRBD2	CASSLPGTSGQETQYF	TGTGCCAGCAGTTTACCCGGGACTAGCGGACAAGAGACCCAGTACTTC
TRBV20-1	many	TRBJ2-7	.	CSAREVGGYSYEQYF	TGCAGTGCTAGAGAAGTAGGCGGCTACTCCTACGAGCAGTACTTC
TRBV20-1	.	TRBJ2-5	TRBD2	CSAKNPTSGSQETQYF	TGCAGTGCCAAAAACCCGACTAGCGGGAGCCAAGAGACCCAGTACTTC
TRBV5-8	.	TRBJ2-7	TRBD1	CASSMGTVRNYEQYF	TGTGCCAGCAGCATGGGGACAGTCCGAAACTACGAGCAGTACTTC
TRBV5-1	.	TRBJ1-2	.	CASSFLGAGAYGYTF	TGCGCCAGCAGCTTCCTCGGGGCAGGGGCCTATGGCTACACCTTC
TRBV7-3	.	TRBJ2-1	TRBD2	CASSLVSASGYHNEQFF	TGTGCCAGCAGCTTAGTCTCCGCTAGCGGTTACCACAATGAGCAGTTCTTC
TRBV10-1	.	TRBJ2-2	.	CADHGGSTGELFF	TGCGCCGACCATGGGGGTTCCACCGGGGAGCTGTTTTTT
TRBV29-1	many	TRBJ2-1	TRBD2	CSVLLAGGNNEQFF	TGCAGCGTTCTTCTAGCGGGAGGTAACAATGAGCAGTTCTTC
TRBV29-1	.	TRBJ1-1	.	CSVVGGPGVNTEAFF	TGCAGCGTTGTTGGGGGGCCGGGGGTGAACACTGAAGCTTTCTTT
TRBV7-2	few	TRBJ2-1	.	CASSSDSHNEQFF	TGTGCCAGCAGTTCCGACAGCCACAATGAGCAGTTCTTC
TRBV6-1	.	TRBJ2-1	.	CASSPEGGRANEQFF	TGTGCCAGCAGTCCCGAGGGGGGCCGGGCCAATGAGCAGTTCTTC
TRBV20-1	.	TRBJ1-5	.	CSAQLIGNQPQHF	TGCAGTGCCCAACTGATTGGGAATCAGCCCCAGCATTTT
TRBV5-6	many	TRBJ2-1	.	CASSLDYNEQFF	TGTGCCAGCAGCTTGGACTACAATGAGCAGTTCTTC
TRBV5-6	.	TRBJ2-5	.	CASSFRAILQETQYF	TGTGCCAGCAGCTTCCGGGCCATATTACAAGAGACCCAGTACTTC
TRBV4-3	.	TRBJ2-1	TRBD2	CASSPRPDGTSGNEQFF	TGCGCCAGCAGCCCCCGTCCGGACGGGACTAGCGGCAATGAGCAGTTCTTC
TRBV6-6	.	TRBJ2-7	TRBD2	CASSPTWAGGPHEQYF	TGTGCCAGCAGTCCGACCTGGGCGGGAGGGCCCCACGAGCAGTACTTC
TRBV6-5	few	TRBJ2-1	.	CASSQDGNNEQFF	TGTGCCAGCAGCCAGGACGGAAACAATGAGCAGTTCTTC
TRBV6-2/TRBV6-3	.	TRBJ2-1	TRBD2	CASSRAAGVEQFF	TGTGCCAGCAGTAGGGCTGCGGGAGTTGAGCAGTTCTTC